Below are 14 T cell receptor beta chains sequenced from a single sample in a study of blood T cell repertoires in COVID-19. Clones were sequenced by immunoSEQ multiplex PCR, and TCRdb holds only the in-frame ones, with some missing. The table lists 200,000 to 300,000 clones, 80% to 85% of them singletons. The sample was peripheral blood. The receptor set was obtained from a man in his 60s with acute or convalescent COVID-19.

The chain employs TRBV20-1 and TRBJ2-3; 10 nucleotides line up with TRBD2. With 3 bases clipped from V and 4 bases from J, the junction kept 13 bases outside the gene matches. Germline lookup yields CDR1 DFQATT and CDR2 SNEGSKA (reference sequence). CDR3 size: 17 residues. CDR3: CSASPGPSGRAADTQYF. The CDR3 region has the DNA TGCAGTGCTAGTCCGGGCCCCAGCGGGAGGGCCGCAGATACGCAGTATTTT.

The V gene is TRBV9, the J gene TRBJ2-7, with 9 bases that match TRBD1. The V gene's germline CDR1 is SGDLS and CDR2 YYNGEE. CDR3 length: 16 amino acids. Trimming took 0 bases from V and 7 from J; bases not matched to a gene: 11. The CDR3 sequence is CASSVATGGQGREQYF. In nucleotides, the CDR3 is TGTGCCAGCAGCGTAGCTACGGGGGGACAGGGCAGAGAGCAGTACTTC. Based on the CDR3 plus reference TRBV9 and TRBJ2-7, the full variable domain is DSGVTQTPKHLITATGQRVTLRCSPRSGDLSVYWYQQSLDQGLQFLIQYYNGEERAKGNILERFSAQQFPDLHSELNLSSLELGDSALYFCASSVATGGQGREQYFGPGTRLTVT.

This sequence joins TRBV10-3 and TRBJ1-2; D gene ambiguous. Trimming shortened V by 1 base and J by 7 bases, and 4 bases separated the two germline ends. CDR1 ENHRY and CDR2 SYGVKD come from the germline V gene. This CDR3 comprises 11 residues. CDR3 nucleotides: TGTGCCATCAGTGAGTTTAGTGGCTACACCTTC. Translated: CAISEFSGYTF.

This sequence joins TRBV18 and TRBJ1-1, with D uncertain. V was pared by 2 bases and J by 0 bases, with 7 bases between. The CDR3 length is 14 residues. The germline CDR1 and CDR2 sequences are KGHSH and LQKENI. The CDR3 region has the DNA TGTGCCAGCTCACCAGTGGCCTTGAACACTGAAGCTTTCTTT. Its translation is CASSPVALNTEAFF. Looking up the rest from reference TRBV18 and TRBJ1-1 gives the full variable domain: NAGVMQNPRHLVRRRGQEARLRCSPMKGHSHVYWYRQLPEEGLKFMVYLQKENIIDESGMPKERFSAEFPKEGPSILRIQQVVRGDSAAYFCASSPVALNTEAFFGQGTRLTVV.

V usage is TRBV2 and J usage is TRBJ2-1; TRBD2 matches at 7 bases. Germline trimming cut 6 bases from V and 4 bases from J; bases unmatched to any gene: 9. Germline lookup yields CDR1 SNHLY and CDR2 FYNNEI. This CDR3 has 15 amino acids. CDR3 bases: TGTGCCAGCAGCCCCGGGACTACATATTACAATGAGCAGTTCTTC. Translated, it gives CASSPGTTYYNEQFF.

This chain joins TRBV28 and TRBJ1-4, with unresolved D. CDR1 MDHEN and CDR2 SYDVKM come from the germline V gene. Trimming left V 4 bases short and J 5 bases short, with 8 bases between. The CDR3 consists of 13 residues. CDR3 in amino acids: CASSWAGNEKLFF. The DNA for the CDR3 is TGTGCCAGCAGTTGGGCGGGGAATGAAAAACTGTTTTTT.

The genes are TRBV5-4 and TRBJ2-7, with 7 bases identical to TRBD2. Germline loops: CDR1 SGHNT, CDR2 YYREEE (reference sequence). The junction had 5 bases not matched to a gene; V was cut back by 2 bases and J by 0 bases. The length of the CDR3 is 15 residues. CDR3 protein: CASSFASGDSYEQYF. DNA for the CDR3: TGTGCCAGCAGCTTTGCCAGCGGGGACTCCTACGAGCAGTACTTC.

On this clone itself: Other DNA sequences in the sample encode the same CDR3. The rearrangement links TRBV5-1 to TRBJ2-1; 7 bases line up with TRBD1. The CDR3 runs to 15 residues. Germline CDR1 is SGHRS and CDR2 is YFSETQ. The J segment lost 4 bases and the V segment lost 0 bases, leaving 4 bases of the junction unmatched. The CDR3 here is CASSLEGGPYNEQFF. As DNA, the CDR3 is TGCGCCAGCAGCTTGGAAGGGGGCCCTTACAATGAGCAGTTCTTC.

The chain recombines TRBV7-2 with TRBJ2-2; 8 bases are a match to TRBD2. J gave up 4 bases and V 1 base, and 11 bases lay outside the gene matches. The CDR3 contains 18 residues. Germline V gene sequence: CDR1 SGHTA, CDR2 FQGNSA. In nucleotides, the CDR3 is TGTGCCAGCAGCTTAGTTGGTACGAGCGGGAGTCCCACCGGGGAGCTGTTTTTT. Its translation: CASSLVGTSGSPTGELFF.

The CDR3 region is CASSTTVFRGNTIYF. The CDR3 bases are TGCGCCAGCAGTACGACCGTTTTCAGGGGAAACACCATATATTTT. The V gene is TRBV10-1, the J gene TRBJ1-3; the D is unclear. Germline V gene lookup returns CDR1 WNHNN and CDR2 SYGVQD (reference sequence). V was trimmed by 5 bases and J by 4 bases, leaving 15 bases between them. The CDR3 has 15 amino acids.

This sequence joins TRBV6-5 and TRBJ2-1, with 7 positions matching TRBD2. This CDR3 contains 12 residues. The germline CDR1 and CDR2 sequences are MNHEY and SVGAGI. Trimming removed 5 bases from V and 12 bases from J; junction bases left unmatched: 7. The CDR3: CASSTLASVQFF. Here the CDR3 DNA reads TGTGCCAGCAGTACACTAGCGTCGGTGCAGTTCTTC.

The chain joins TRBV7-9 to TRBJ2-5; 7 positions agree with TRBD1. This CDR3 contains 15 residues. In germline, CDR1 is SEHNR, CDR2 FQNEAQ (reference sequence). With V trimmed by 7 bases and J by 4 bases, 12 bases remained unmatched. The CDR3 sequence is CASTLRASGGETQYF. The CDR3 DNA is TGTGCCAGCACCTTGAGAGCCTCAGGGGGAGAGACCCAGTACTTC.

The rearrangement joins TRBV7-2 to TRBJ1-1, with D possibly being TRBD1 (6 bases). The V end lost 6 bases, the J end lost 2 bases, and 16 bases lay between the germline ends. The CDR3 contains 15 residues. Germline V gene lookup returns CDR1 SGHTA and CDR2 FQGNSA. CDR3 DNA sequence: TGTGCCAGCAGAGTTCCGGGACACCCTAACACTGAAGCTTTCTTT. Protein sequence: CASRVPGHPNTEAFF.

V usage is TRBV15 and J usage is TRBJ2-7, with TRBD2 identical over 9 bases. The CDR3 is 18 amino acids. The V segment lost 0 bases and the J segment 3 bases; nucleotides outside the gene matches: 12. Germline V CDR1 and CDR2: LNHNV, YYDKDF (reference sequence). The CDR3 loop reads CATSREGASGALRYEQYF. CDR3 sequence (DNA): TGTGCCACCAGCAGAGAAGGTGCTAGCGGGGCTCTTCGCTACGAGCAGTACTTC.